The rows below give T cell receptor beta chains drawn from one sample of a study of regulatory T cells in long-lasting Graves disease. TCRdb re-called the multiplex PCR reads through MiXCR, storing one row per CDR3 protein. The sample holds fewer than 450,000 distinct CDR3 sequences, over 14% seen once. This same sample was also part of a study on T cells in Graves' hyperthyroidism and ophthalmopathy.

Sequences were derived from peripheral blood mononuclear cells (PBMCs), sampled at new diagnosis, from a patient treated with antithyroid drugs. Receptor source: a woman between 40 and 55 years old with Graves disease. CDR3s include the opening cysteine and the closing phenylalanine or tryptophan. The D gene is left open where the match is weak. The size entry is marked missing in some rows and otherwise reads once, few, many or a size class.

TGTGCCAGCTGCCCCCCAGGGGGCTCTGAAGCTTTCTTT,CASCPPGGSEAFF,few,TRBV13,TRBJ1-1,TRBD1
TGCAGTGCTAGAGATCCCCGGACAGGGGGCATCGAGCAGTACTTC,CSARDPRTGGIEQYF,many,TRBV20-1,TRBJ2-7,TRBD1
TGTGCCAGCAGCGCGACGGTCGGCGGCTACAATGAGCAGTTCTTC,CASSATVGGYNEQFF,many,TRBV11-2,TRBJ2-1,.
TGTGCCAGCTCACCTAGGGACGGCTACACTGAAGCTTTCTTT,CASSPRDGYTEAFF,many,TRBV18,TRBJ1-1,.
TGTGCCAGCAGCGTAGGGGCGGCGGTCAACACCGGGGAGCTGTTTTTT,CASSVGAAVNTGELFF,.,TRBV9,TRBJ2-2,.
TGTGCCAGCAGCCTTGGACTAGGGTTCAGCTCCTACGAGCAGTACTTC,CASSLGLGFSSYEQYF,many,TRBV5-6,TRBJ2-7,TRBD2
TGTGCCAGCAGTGAACTAGCACCGGAGGATGAGCAGTTCTTC,CASSELAPEDEQFF,many,TRBV2,TRBJ2-1,.
TGCAGTGCCTCAGTGGGGGGACCTGAAGCTTTCTTT,CSASVGGPEAFF,.,TRBV20-1,TRBJ1-1,.
TGTGCCAGCAGACCACAGGGAAATAGCAATCAGCCCCAGCATTTT,CASRPQGNSNQPQHF,many,TRBV6-1,TRBJ1-5,.
TGTGCCAGCAGTTGGTCCGAGAACACCGGGGAGCTGTTTTTT,CASSWSENTGELFF,many,TRBV28,TRBJ2-2,.
TGTGCCACCAGCAGAGATATAGCGGGAGGCTACGAGCAGTACTTC,CATSRDIAGGYEQYF,few,TRBV15,TRBJ2-7,TRBD2